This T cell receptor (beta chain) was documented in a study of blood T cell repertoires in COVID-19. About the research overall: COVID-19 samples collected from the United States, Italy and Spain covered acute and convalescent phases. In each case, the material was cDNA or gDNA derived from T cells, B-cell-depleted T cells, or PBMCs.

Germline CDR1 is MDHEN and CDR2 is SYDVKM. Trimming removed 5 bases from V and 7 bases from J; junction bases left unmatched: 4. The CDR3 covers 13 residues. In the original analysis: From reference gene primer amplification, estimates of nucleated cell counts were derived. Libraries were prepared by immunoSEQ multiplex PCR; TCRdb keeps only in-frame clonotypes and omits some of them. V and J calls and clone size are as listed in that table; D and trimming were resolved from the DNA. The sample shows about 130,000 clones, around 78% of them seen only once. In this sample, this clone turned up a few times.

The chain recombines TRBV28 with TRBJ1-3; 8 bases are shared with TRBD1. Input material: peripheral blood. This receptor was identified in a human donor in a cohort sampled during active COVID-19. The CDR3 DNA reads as TGTGCCAGCAGTACAGGGGGTCGGAACACCATATATTTT. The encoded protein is CASSTGGRNTIYF. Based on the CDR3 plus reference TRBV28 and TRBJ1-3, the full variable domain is DVKVTQSSRYLVKRTGEKVFLECVQDMDHENMFWYRQDPGLGLRLIYFSYDVKMKEKGDIPEGYSVSREKKERFSLILESASTNQTSMYLCASSTGGRNTIYFGEGSWLTVV.